The TCR beta chain under discussion was sequenced for a study of shared clonotypes between healthy human individuals (dated by TCRdb to about 2020). For the wider study: A couple of women and three men aged 18 to 49 years were included in the cohort. To estimate repertoire size and how much clonotypes are shared between individuals, the study performed deep sequencing of blood TCR repertoires from 4 to 6 healthy adults. Libraries were prepared and TCR repertoires were sequenced by different laboratories using diverse techniques, in order to increase sequencing depth and limit assay-specific biases. Leukapheresis yielded between about 0.85 and 9.5 billion PBMCs per donor. Overall results and qualifications from the work: Pairwise subsampling indicated that sequencing depth was expected to affect the degree of clonotype sharing among donors. Because the study included only a small number of donors, the genetic and exposure-history diversity represented was limited. Only blood was sampled, and tissue TCR repertoires likely differ from those in blood.

Using the deep immunoSEQ assay, TCR CDR3 regions were amplified from genomic DNA by multiplex PCR. For each cell subset, the extracted genomic DNA was distributed evenly across all wells of several immunoSEQ 96-well plates, and each plate served as one replicate. For unsorted PBMC, 300 ng genomic DNA, equal to 25,000 to 35,000 T cell genomes, was loaded into each replicate PCR. Unsorted PBMC genomic DNA was sequenced across ten immunoSEQ deep assay plates. Purified libraries were quantified with a Qubit 3.0 fluorometer, sized on a Bioanalyzer 2100, and re-quantified with the KAPA Library Quantification kit. A separate single-read 150-cycle Illumina NextSeq 550 flow cell was used to sequence each immunoSEQ 96-well plate. The study's own analysis went as follows. Because the immunoSEQ output held only junctional sequences and lacked quality scores, the filtering could not match the filtering applied to full-length reads. To assign V/J genes and CDR3, sequences were annotated against IMGT germline references using PyIR, a Python wrapper for IgBLAST v1.9. Any read was removed if the V/J assignment was weak (E-value above 1e-6), the CDR3 was missing, or the read contained stop codons, out-of-frame junctions, or ambiguous translated residues. V3J clonotypes were defined by identical inferred V gene, J gene, and CDR3 amino acid sequence. The percentage overlap between two repertoires was calculated by dividing the number of shared unique clonotypes by the size of the smaller repertoire. RTK rarefaction, the Chao1 estimator, and Recon v2.1 estimates of unobserved clonotypes were used to assess repertoire richness. The immuneACCESS repertoire file appears here via TCRdb, limited to in-frame rearrangements. These files lack a portion of the clones; in checked studies, under half of the deficit traces to unresolved V genes, and the cause of the others is not known. V, J and clone size were drawn from that table, and D and trimming were deduced from the DNA. Across this sample there are around 500,000 clones, with approximately 78% seen only once. The ten biggest clones cover 9.5% to 15% of the sample.

The germline V gene encodes CDR1 MNHEY and CDR2 SVGAGI. The CDR3 starts with the cysteine, ends with the phenylalanine, and has 14 residues. Kept here is only the CDR3 DNA, which spans 42 bases and is read in frame from base 1. Turning to this clone: No cognate antigen has been identified for it. Base qualities are not provided; no much larger clone lies one nucleotide away.

The donors were healthy, HIV-negative adults with no recently reported acute infections or vaccinations. Every donor was a Caucasian adult residing in Nashville, Tennessee, USA. In the unsorted samples, tens of millions of PBMCs were counted, and genomic DNA was extracted using the QIAamp DNA Blood Mini kit. Blood was obtained by leukapheresis, after which PBMCs were separated by Ficoll-Histopaque density gradient centrifugation and cryopreserved in liquid nitrogen vapor phase. The chain links TRBV6-5 with TRBJ1-2; a stretch of 9 junction bases matches TRBD1. The receptor was isolated from a middle-aged woman in good health. Some clones in this sample may be carry-over from other donors' samples. Sequencing was carried out using PBMCs. The base sequence is TGTTCCGGCAGGGCGACAGGGGGTAACTATGGCTACACCTTC. It codes for CSGRATGGNYGYTF.